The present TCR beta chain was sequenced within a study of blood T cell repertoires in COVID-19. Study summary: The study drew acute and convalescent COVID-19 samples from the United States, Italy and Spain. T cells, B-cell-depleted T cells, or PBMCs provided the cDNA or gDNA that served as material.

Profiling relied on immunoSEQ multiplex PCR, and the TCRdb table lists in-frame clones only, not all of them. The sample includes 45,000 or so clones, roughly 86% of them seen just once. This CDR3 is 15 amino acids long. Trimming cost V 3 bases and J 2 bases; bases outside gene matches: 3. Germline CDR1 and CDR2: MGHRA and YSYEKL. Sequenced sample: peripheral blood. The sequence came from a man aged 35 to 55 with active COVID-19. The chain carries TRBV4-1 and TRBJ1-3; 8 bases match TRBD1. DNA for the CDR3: TGCGCCAGCAGCCAGGACAGGGCCCCTGGAAACACCATATATTTT. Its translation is CASSQDRAPGNTIYF.